What follows are 2 T cell receptor beta chains derived from one specimen sequenced in a study of blood T cell repertoires in COVID-19. Sequencing was performed with immunoSEQ multiplex PCR; in TCRdb, only in-frame clones are kept and a portion is missing. The sample consists of approximately 97,000 clones, 70% to 90% of them appearing once. Material: peripheral blood. The receptors stem from a human donor in a cohort sampled during active COVID-19.

The chain employs TRBV13 and TRBJ1-4; 8 bases match TRBD1. The germline CDR1 and CDR2 sequences are PRHDT and FYEKMQ (reference sequence). Trimming removed 4 bases from V and 0 bases from J; junction bases left unmatched: 7. The CDR3 contains 17 residues. CDR3 in DNA: TGTGCCAGCAGCTCCAGGACAGGGCCCGCAACTAATGAAAAACTGTTTTTT. Its protein is CASSSRTGPATNEKLFF.

The genes are TRBV27 and TRBJ2-5; D is unresolved. CDR1 MNHEY and CDR2 SMNVEV come from the germline V gene (reference sequence). The CDR3 is 13 amino acids. V lost 1 base and J lost 3, with 6 bases in between. CDR3 region: CASSLLAEETQYF. The CDR3 DNA sequence: TGTGCCAGCAGTTTATTGGCGGAAGAGACCCAGTACTTC.